Given below is one T cell receptor (beta chain) in context. Its antigen is undetermined. This table comes from immunoSEQ multiplex PCR, and its TCRdb copy is limited to in-frame clones, with some not included. The table shows some 140,000 clones, with roughly 92% occurring only once. The source of the sample is a study of T cell responses to AZD1222 COVID-19 vaccine. Study context: Both about-4-week and about-12-week second-dose recipients were combined. The study's findings and limits: Seropositivity was recorded at baseline in only 6 or 7 AZD1222 recipients. The sample set comprised mostly white British donors with more females, and clonal diversity was possibly underestimated. The peak T cell response came first, and repertoires were sampled only after it.

The CDR3 loop spans 14 amino acids. Deletions cut 9 bases from V and 1 base from J, with 13 bases between. From germline, CDR1 is MNHEY and CDR2 SMNVEV (reference sequence). The chain has TRBV27 and TRBJ1-5; no clear D. The material sequenced was peripheral blood, taken on day 0 of AZD1222 vaccination. This clonotype was obtained from an adult in good health. This chain's CDR3 is CASKGGRSNQPQHF. Here the CDR3 DNA reads TGTGCCAGTAAGGGAGGCAGAAGCAATCAGCCCCAGCATTTT.